This note documents a single T cell receptor (beta chain) sequence. Its antigen is not yet known. Base qualities are missing; no much larger clone stands one base away. This sample is drawn from a study of T cells in Graves' hyperthyroidism and ophthalmopathy (dated by TCRdb to between 2018 and 2020). At the level of the whole study: Peripheral blood was sampled at the time of initial diagnosis, prior to any treatment. A discovery cohort of 95 to 100 patients, about 40 with Graves' ophthalmopathy and more than 55 with stable Graves' hyperthyroidism, was used to find distinguishing TCR V-J signatures. Prospective prediction of ophthalmopathy was tested in an independent validation cohort of about 19 hyperthyroidism patients and some 17 patients who later progressed to ophthalmopathy. The approximately 90 discovery patients were randomly split 7:3 into training and test sets. In addition, the study compared T-cell repertoires in thyroid tissue and in blood from six Graves' hyperthyroidism patients. After blood sampling, hyperthyroidism patients were treated with methimazole at a starting dose of 30 mg daily, and ophthalmopathy patients were treated with high-dose intravenous methylprednisolone. The paper describes TCR Vbeta CDR3 sequencing of about 140 peripheral blood samples, made up of fewer than 50 ophthalmopathy patients, 70 to 80 hyperthyroidism patients and some 17 progressor patients.

What the research found in general, with its limitations: During validation, the model predicted progression to ophthalmopathy a median of around 7 months ahead of onset, with almost 71% sensitivity and roughly 75% specificity. Sample size was not statistically predetermined, and investigators were not blinded to group allocation. Most expanded thyroid clonotypes (frequency above 0.001) were also detected in blood, suggesting blood repertoires may reflect thyroid immune responses. In cross-validation, a model built on a 13 V-J signature told ophthalmopathy apart from stable hyperthyroidism with 85% to 90% sensitivity and about 81% specificity, and in testing the same model reached 80%/75%.

From the cysteine through the phenylalanine, the CDR3 covers 14 amino acids. The kept DNA is CDR3 alone, 42 bases in frame from the first base. CDR1 and CDR2 (SGHRS, YFSETQ) derive from the germline V gene. V is cut back by 0 bases and J by 6 bases, with 5 bases in the junction unmatched. Hyperthyroidism patients were newly diagnosed, had a disease duration of under 2 months, and were aged 18 to 65 years. Exclusion was applied to patients with uncontrolled infections, other autoimmune diseases, pregnancy or lactation. Clinical symptoms, serum thyroxine and TRAb, thyroid ultrasound, and orbital computed tomography formed the basis for the diagnoses. Blood from progressor patients was drawn when they were first diagnosed with hyperthyroidism, before any ophthalmopathy symptoms appeared. Ficoll-Paque density gradient centrifugation was used to isolate PBMCs from about 10 ml of fresh peripheral blood. Progressor patients were defined as those initially diagnosed with Graves' hyperthyroidism in whom ophthalmopathy developed during follow-up. Trizol reagent was used to extract total RNA, and RNA quality was then checked on an Agilent 2100 Bioanalyzer.

The TCR beta CDR3 regions were amplified from the RNA transcripts. The first round of RT-PCR for the TCR CDR3 was performed with the HTBI primer set and the Qiagen OneStep RT-PCR kit. Libraries were constructed in a second round of multiplex PCR, after which size selection and purification were performed. Sequencing of the libraries was done on an Illumina HiSeq2000 using paired-end 100 bp reads. The source study handled its data this way. SOAPnuke was used to process the raw data, removing reads that contained adapters or uncalled bases, had a mean Phred below 15, or lacked an exact match to the constant primer or identifier. High-quality paired reads were merged with COPE v1.2.5, and unique nucleotide sequences were defined as clonotypes. Clonotypes were aligned to IMGT TRBV, TRBD and TRBJ reference segments using MiTCR v1.1. Only V-J combinations with frequency above 0.0001, covering 99.2% of repertoires, were analysed. The TCS score was defined as F50 (clonal expansion) divided by E x V (chaos), with BLOSUM62-based TCRdist calculated between CDR3 peptides within each V-J. Welch's t-statistics and random forest reduced 500 to 650 V-J features to roughly 13, which were used in a naive Bayes classifier (R e1071). TCRdb reanalyzed the raw reads on its own, using fastp at Q25 for trimming and MiXCR for clone calling, and kept in-frame beta chains. All rows with the same CDR3 protein become a single entry with the most common DNA and genes. These V and J calls originate from TCRdb's pipeline instead of the authors' own analysis. In this sample the table shows more than 350,000 distinct CDR3 sequences, about 17% of which occur a single time. The ten largest account for around a third of the sample.

The receptor chain draws on TRBV5-1 and TRBJ2-7, with 8 bases in between that match TRBD2. Source material: blood. The receptor comes from a woman under 40 with Graves' hyperthyroidism that later progressed to Graves' ophthalmopathy. The sequenced DNA: TGCGCCAGCAGCTTGGAGGGACTAGAAAGCGAGCAGTACTTC. It codes for CASSLEGLESEQYF.